The 27 T cell receptor beta chains below all came from one sample that was sequenced in a study of STAT5B mutations in CD4+ large granular lymphocyte leukemia. TCRdb's table, derived via immunoSEQ multiplex PCR, lists solely in-frame clones and lacks some. Of fewer than 35,000 clones listed, roughly three quarters are singletons. Sequenced material: CD4+ T cells from blood buffy coats. Receptors were obtained from a human donor in good health.

This rearrangement joins TRBV11-2 to TRBJ2-1; D is uncertain. Germline CDR1 reads SGHAT; CDR2 reads FQNNGV. This CDR3 is built from 14 residues. Trimming cost V 9 bases and J 0 bases, with 12 bases left between them. CDR3 residues: CASSPDSSYNEQFF. As DNA, the CDR3 is TGTGCCAGTAGTCCCGATAGCTCCTACAATGAGCAGTTCTTC.

This clone was counted between two and nine times. The chain recombines TRBV7-2 with TRBJ2-2, with D hard to call. The germline V and J ends were trimmed by 2 bases and 6 bases, with 16 bases remaining between them. The CDR3 contains 16 residues. Germline CDR1 SGHTA, CDR2 FQGNSA. CDR3 region: CASSLYGSGVAGELFF. The CDR3 DNA is TGTGCCAGCAGCTTATACGGGTCAGGCGTTGCCGGGGAGCTGTTTTTT.

This clone was detected only once. CDR3 coding DNA: TGCGCCAGCAGCTTAGGCGGGTCTTACAATGAGCAGTTCTTC. It codes for CASSLGGSYNEQFF. This chain joins TRBV5-1 and TRBJ2-1; D might be TRBD2 (5 bases). V was pared by 2 bases and J by 4 bases, with 10 bases between. The CDR3 loop spans 14 amino acids. Germline-derived CDR1 and CDR2 are SGHRS and YFSETQ.

The gene calls are TRBV7-9 and TRBJ2-3; D is unresolved. This CDR3 has 12 amino acids. V lost 2 bases and J lost 4, with 4 bases in between. The germline V gene has CDR1 SEHNR and CDR2 FQNEAQ (reference sequence). The CDR3 DNA reads TGTGCCAGCAGCTTATCGTCAGATACGCAGTATTTT. It translates to CASSLSSDTQYF.

This clone was picked up one time. The genes are TRBV9 and TRBJ1-2; D uncertain. The CDR3 runs to 12 residues. From germline, CDR1 is SGDLS and CDR2 YYNGEE. V was clipped by 5 bases and J by 1 base, with 6 bases between them. In DNA, the CDR3 is TGTGCCAGCAGTTTAAGTAACTATGGCTACACCTTC. Residues: CASSLSNYGYTF.

V is TRBV5-6 and J is TRBJ2-7; 10 bases are shared with TRBD2. J lost 4 bases, V lost 5 bases, and 3 bases had no gene match. The CDR3 runs to 13 residues. Germline V CDR1 and CDR2: SGHDT, YYEEEE. The DNA of the CDR3 is TGTGCCAGCAGTCCACTAGCGGGGTACGAGCAGTACTTC. This translates into CASSPLAGYEQYF.

This chain joins TRBV5-6 and TRBJ1-5; D gene uncertain. V was trimmed by 1 base and J by 0 bases, leaving 8 bases between them. The CDR3 sequence is 15 residues long. Germline V gene sequence: CDR1 SGHDT, CDR2 YYEEEE. The CDR3 sequence: CASSLRGISNQPQHF. CDR3 DNA: TGTGCCAGCAGCTTGAGAGGCATTAGCAATCAGCCCCAGCATTTT.

This clone has only a few counts. The chain carries TRBV7-2 and TRBJ2-7; D is unresolved. The CDR3 totals 14 residues. Germline CDR1 SGHTA, CDR2 FQGNSA. V dropped 5 bases and J dropped 0 bases, with 11 bases sitting between them. In DNA, the CDR3 is TGTGCCAGCAGCCCCGGCGGTTACTCCTACGAGCAGTACTTC. Protein: CASSPGGYSYEQYF.

This chain links TRBV6-5 with TRBJ2-6, with D perhaps TRBD1 (5 bases). This CDR3 has 14 residues. The V gene's germline CDR1 is MNHEY and CDR2 SVGAGI. The germline V and J ends were trimmed by 7 bases and 3 bases, with 10 bases remaining between them. The CDR3 DNA follows: TGTGCCAGCAAGTGGGGCGGTGGGGCCAACGTCCTGACTTTC. Translation gives CASKWGGGANVLTF.

The table lists this clone with a few counts. CDR3 nucleotides: TGTGCCAGCAGCTTCTCGGTTAGGAACACTGAAGCTTTCTTT. It yields the protein CASSFSVRNTEAFF. The chain is built from TRBV7-9 and TRBJ1-1; the D is unclear. CDR3 length: 14 residues. CDR1 is SEHNR, CDR2 FQNEAQ, per germline (reference sequence). The V gene lost 3 bases and the J gene lost 1 base, with 9 bases spanning the gap.

Only a few counts were recorded for this clone. The CDR3: CSVADSNQPQHF. For the CDR3, the DNA is TGCAGCGTTGCCGATAGCAATCAGCCCCAGCATTTT. The V gene is TRBV29-1, the J gene TRBJ1-5; D remains ambiguous. Germline-derived CDR1 and CDR2 are SQVTM and ANQGSEA. V dropped 4 bases and J dropped 0 bases, with 4 bases sitting between them. The CDR3 consists of 12 residues.

This clone was counted only a few times. This chain uses TRBV7-9 with TRBJ2-7; D ambiguous. This CDR3 has 10 residues. From germline, CDR1 is SEHNR and CDR2 FQNEAQ (reference sequence). The V and J ends lost 8 bases and 2 bases respectively, with 4 bases between them. CDR3 nucleotides: TGTGCCAGCGGGACCTACGAGCAGTACTTC. Amino acid sequence: CASGTYEQYF.

V and J are TRBV28 and TRBJ1-1, with 10 nucleotides matching TRBD1. V lost 3 bases and J lost 7; bases outside the gene matches: 8. CDR1 and CDR2 (germline): MDHEN, SYDVKM. The CDR3 has 15 residues. The CDR3 DNA follows: TGTGCCAGCAGTTTGCGCGCGGGACAGGGGATTGAAGCTTTCTTT. This codes for CASSLRAGQGIEAFF.

The V call is TRBV2, the J call TRBJ2-7; no clear D gene. CDR3 length: 12 amino acids. The germline V and J ends were trimmed by 4 bases and 7 bases, with 11 bases remaining between them. CDR1 SNHLY and CDR2 FYNNEI come from the germline V gene. DNA for the CDR3: TGTGCCAGCAGTGTCGGCATCCGAGAGCAGTACTTC. Amino acid sequence: CASSVGIREQYF.

The V and J genes are TRBV4-1 and TRBJ2-4; D call uncertain. The CDR3 has 16 amino acids. Germline V gene sequence: CDR1 MGHRA, CDR2 YSYEKL. The ends were cut back, 0 bases at V and 2 bases at J, with 11 bases in the middle. The CDR3 DNA follows: TGCGCCAGCAGCCAAGAGGGTCCCCCGTCCAAAAACATTCAGTACTTC. It specifies CASSQEGPPSKNIQYF.

This clone was counted between two and nine times. V and J are TRBV9 and TRBJ1-1; no clear D. CDR3 length: 13 amino acids. Germline loops: CDR1 SGDLS, CDR2 YYNGEE. Trimming shortened V by 1 base and J by 3 bases, and 7 bases separated the two germline ends. The CDR3: CASSVLVHTEAFF. CDR3 coding DNA: TGTGCCAGCAGCGTACTAGTACACACTGAAGCTTTCTTT.

This sequence joins TRBV5-5 and TRBJ1-5; D remains ambiguous. Germline V CDR1 and CDR2: SGHKS, YYEKEE (reference sequence). CDR3 size: 13 residues. With 3 bases removed from V and 7 bases from J, the gap between germline ends came to 11 bases. This CDR3 is CASSSGDWQPQHF. The CDR3 nucleotides are TGTGCCAGCAGCTCGGGTGATTGGCAGCCCCAGCATTTT.

The J gene is TRBJ2-5, the V gene TRBV10-3; D not resolved. The germline V gene has CDR1 ENHRY and CDR2 SYGVKD. Deletions cut 2 bases from V and 4 bases from J, with 5 bases between. The length of the CDR3 is 12 residues. In nucleotides, the CDR3 is TGTGCCATCAGTGAGACCCCAGAGACCCAGTACTTC. It translates to CAISETPETQYF.

This chain links TRBV5-5 with TRBJ1-5, with D unresolved. The CDR3 totals 15 residues. Germline V CDR1 and CDR2: SGHKS, YYEKEE (reference sequence). Trimming removed 0 bases at V and 0 bases at J, with 7 bases between. CDR3 DNA: TGTGCCAGCAGCTTGGGGTGGTATAGCAATCAGCCCCAGCATTTT. Encoded protein: CASSLGWYSNQPQHF.

The rearrangement joins TRBV2 to TRBJ1-2; maybe TRBD1 (5 bases). V was shortened by 8 bases and J by 4 bases, with 8 bases between the two germline ends. Germline V gives CDR1 SNHLY, CDR2 FYNNEI. The CDR3 length is 11 residues. Here the CDR3 DNA reads TGTGCCAGCGGGGGGGGCTATGGCTACACCTTC. It codes for CASGGGYGYTF.

The V and J genes are TRBV19 and TRBJ2-5, with 13 bases fitting TRBD2. The V segment lost 5 bases and the J segment 9 bases; nucleotides outside the gene matches: 6. The germline V gene encodes CDR1 LNHDA and CDR2 SQIVND (reference sequence). This CDR3 region has 14 residues. The CDR3 region is CASSGGTSGESQYF. For the CDR3, the DNA is TGTGCCAGTAGTGGGGGGACTAGCGGGGAGTCCCAGTACTTC.

This clone has only a few counts. The rearrangement uses TRBV7-8 and TRBJ1-6, with D perhaps matching TRBD1 (6 bases). Germline lookup yields CDR1 SGHVS and CDR2 FQNEAQ. The CDR3 is made up of 14 amino acids. V was cut by 0 bases and J by 8 bases, with 8 bases left in between. The CDR3 DNA sequence: TGTGCCAGCAGCTTAGCAAGGGGGGATTCACCCCTCCACTTT. This encodes CASSLARGDSPLHF.

The rearrangement uses TRBV30 and TRBJ1-4; 9 bases line up with TRBD1. V shed 1 base and J 7 bases; nucleotides not matched to a gene: 4. This CDR3 has 14 residues. The germline V gene encodes CDR1 GTSNPN and CDR2 SVGIG (reference sequence). In DNA, the CDR3 is TGTGCCTGGAGTGCGGACAGGGGTTCTGAAAAACTGTTTTTT. This translates into CAWSADRGSEKLFF.

The V and J genes are TRBV29-1 and TRBJ2-7; D may be TRBD2 (6 bases). This CDR3 comprises 12 residues. Germline CDR1 reads SQVTM; CDR2 reads ANQGSEA. The V and J ends lost 4 bases and 2 bases respectively, with 9 bases between them. The chain's CDR3 is CSVGGNTYEQYF. The DNA for the CDR3 is TGCAGCGTTGGCGGGAACACCTACGAGCAGTACTTC.

V and J are TRBV10-3 and TRBJ2-7; TRBD2 agrees at 7 bases. The CDR3 is 14 residues long. CDR1 and CDR2 (germline): ENHRY, SYGVKD. V lost 2 bases and J lost 2; bases outside the gene matches: 3. The CDR3 nucleotides read TGTGCCATCAGTGAGAGGGCGGGGGCCTACGAGCAGTACTTC. Its translation: CAISERAGAYEQYF.

This clone was observed a handful of times. The rearrangement joins TRBV19 to TRBJ1-1; the match to TRBD1 covers 7 bases. Per the germline V gene, CDR1 is LNHDA and CDR2 is SQIVND (reference sequence). This CDR3 is 15 amino acids long. With 6 bases clipped from V and 2 bases from J, the junction kept 9 bases outside the gene matches. The CDR3 spells CASRLRTGINTEAFF. In nucleotides, the CDR3 is TGTGCCAGTAGATTAAGGACAGGAATTAACACTGAAGCTTTCTTT.

The CDR3 protein is CASSEASTDTQYF. DNA for the CDR3: TGTGCCAGCAGTGAAGCTTCGACAGATACGCAGTATTTT. The rearrangement links TRBV6-1 to TRBJ2-3; D remains ambiguous. The V gene lost 0 bases and the J gene lost 3 bases, with 4 bases spanning the gap. The CDR3 totals 13 residues. Germline V gene data show CDR1 as MNHNS and CDR2 as SASEGT.